This TCR beta chain was found in a study of Ad26.COV2.S vaccination and SARS-CoV-2 variants (dated by TCRdb to 2020 to 2023). About the investigation overall: Donors in the vaccine arm were drawn from COV1001, a phase I-IIa trial of Ad26.COV2.S in healthy adults that was multicentre, randomized, double-blind and placebo-controlled. Ad26.COV2.S was given intramuscularly at 5x10^10 or 1x10^11 viral particles, as a single shot or as two shots 56 days apart. TCRbeta repertoire sequencing served as the tool for gauging how specific and how broad the SARS-CoV-2-reactive T cell receptors were following Ad26.COV2.S vaccination. The TCR-sequenced set comprised about 32 samples: roughly 19 Ad26.COV2.S vaccine recipients, 5 placebo recipients and 8 SARS-CoV-2 convalescent individuals. Participants in the trial were split at random into five groups of five each, receiving low-dose or high-dose Ad26.COV2.S once or twice, or else placebo on both occasions. Blinding of investigators to trial group allocation was maintained during experiments and outcome assessment. Findings and caveats that apply to the study as a whole: The authors noted that total T cell responses may have been underestimated by the TCR breadth and depth analyses. Vaccine and placebo recipients had comparable non-spike TCR breadth, which fits with the vaccine containing only spike. Substantial breadth of spike-specific CD8+ and CD4+ T cell responses was reported after vaccination. Comparing responses between vaccine doses or regimens was not something the study was powered to do. Higher spike-specific TCR breadth was observed in Ad26.COV2.S recipients than in placebo recipients (P = 0.0014).

From its cysteine to its phenylalanine, the CDR3 spans 17 amino acids. The kept DNA is CDR3 alone, 51 bases in frame from the first base. Deletion took 1 base off V and 2 bases off J, with a span of 17 bases between the germline ends. CDR1 LGHNA and CDR2 YSLEER are derived from the germline V gene. Explained via the paper, the treatment or condition label denotes: roughly 20 received Ad26.COV2.S at low or high dose, single or two shots; about 5 received placebo; per-sample allocation not given. For vaccine and placebo recipients, the sequenced repertoires came from samples collected on day 63 after the first injection. Cohort 1b enrolled 25 adults aged 18-55 years at a single site in Boston, USA, between 29 July and 7 August 2020. Ad26.COV2.S consisted of a replication-incompetent adenovirus type 26 vector by which a prefusion-stabilized SARS-CoV-2 spike protein from the original Wuhan strain was expressed.

For this clone: No antigen is known for it. No base-level quality is on record; no much larger clone is a single base apart.

TCRbeta CDR3 regions were sequenced with the immunoSEQ Assay. After extraction, genomic DNA underwent amplification by bias-controlled multiplex PCR, followed by high-throughput sequencing. As for the original processing: To quantify the absolute abundance of each unique TCRbeta CDR3 region, sequences were collapsed and filtered. T cell fraction was estimated by normalization of TCRbeta template counts to usable DNA, with usable DNA being measured through amplification of reference genes present in all nucleated cells. Repertoire TCRs were annotated as SARS-CoV-2-specific when V gene, CDR3 amino acid sequence and J gene were exactly matched to a known reactive TCR set. MIRA supplied the reference SARS-CoV-2 TCR set, which was filtered for enrichment in COVID-19-positive ImmuneCODE repertoires so that public or cross-reactive TCRs were removed. Drawing on the MIRA antigens, annotated TCRs were analysed further at the level of specific ORF or position within ORF. Depth was the summed frequency of annotated unique rearrangements, while breadth was defined as annotated unique rearrangements over total unique productive rearrangements. Two-sided Wilcoxon rank-sum tests were used to compare TCR breadth between groups. TCRdb provides this immuneACCESS table in a form limited to in-frame rearrangements. Some clones are lacking; in checked studies, under half of them reflect an unresolved V gene, and why the rest are absent is not known. V, J and clone size are those of that table, while D and trimming were read from the DNA. This sample has roughly 680,000 clones in its table, and around 89% of those were observed once. Around 1.4% of the sample rests with the top ten.

The clonotype was recovered from a person aged 18 to 59 who received the Ad26.COV2.S COVID-19 vaccine or a placebo. Recombination linked TRBV4-3 to TRBJ1-2; a tentative D call is TRBD1 (5 bases match). The sample in question was peripheral blood, obtained in a trial of Ad26.COV2.S vaccine versus placebo. The nucleotides are TGCGCCAGCAGCCAAGGGGTTGGAGGGACCGGAAACTATGGCTACACCTTC. It translates as CASSQGVGGTGNYGYTF.